These 20 T cell receptor beta chains were sequenced from one sample in a study of blood T cell repertoires in COVID-19. Sequenced by immunoSEQ multiplex PCR; TCRdb stores in-frame clones only, minus some. The sample lists about 530,000 clones; about 88% were seen once. Material for sequencing was peripheral blood. These receptor sequences come from a woman in her 50s with COVID-19, enrolled during active disease.

This rearrangement joins TRBV14 to TRBJ2-1; tentatively, D is TRBD2 (6 bases). This CDR3 is 14 amino acids long. Trimming took off 4 bases at V and 4 bases at J, with 11 bases between the two ends. Germline V gives CDR1 SGHDN, CDR2 FVKESK. CDR3 bases: TGTGCCAGCAGCCGTAGCGGTTTATACAATGAGCAGTTCTTC. Residues: CASSRSGLYNEQFF.

The rearrangement links TRBV3-1 (or the pseudogene TRBV3-2) to TRBJ2-3; 9 nucleotides agree with TRBD2. CDR3 length: 15 amino acids. V lost 1 base and J lost 3; bases outside the gene matches: 2. Germline loops: CDR1 LGHDT, CDR2 YNNKEL (reference sequence). For the CDR3, the DNA is TGTGCCAGCAGCCAAGGTCTAGCGGGGACAGATACGCAGTATTTT. Protein: CASSQGLAGTDTQYF.

The chain links TRBV6-5 to TRBJ1-3; D is unresolved. The germline V and J ends were trimmed by 6 bases and 1 base, with 7 bases remaining between them. Germline V lookup: CDR1 MNHEY, CDR2 SVGAGI. The CDR3 sequence is 13 residues long. For the CDR3, the DNA is TGTGCCAGCAGCAGGACTTCTGGAAACACCATATATTTT. Translating it yields CASSRTSGNTIYF.

The chain employs TRBV6-5 and TRBJ1-4; tentatively, D is TRBD1 (6 bases). V was cut by 7 bases and J by 8 bases, with 14 bases left in between. Germline V gene sequence: CDR1 MNHEY, CDR2 SVGAGI. The CDR3 is 13 amino acids. The CDR3 is CASTTGSREKLFF. CDR3 nucleotide sequence: TGTGCCAGCACTACAGGGTCCCGCGAAAAACTGTTTTTT.

The CDR3 DNA reads TGTGCCAGCAGCCAGGGGGCAGGGGAGGGCTATGGCTACACCTTC. It yields the protein CASSQGAGEGYGYTF. V is TRBV4-2 and J is TRBJ1-2, with D perhaps matching TRBD1 (6 bases). CDR1 and CDR2 from the germline V gene are LGHNA and YNFKEQ. Trimming took off 3 bases at V and 4 bases at J, with 15 bases between the two ends. The length of the CDR3 is 15 residues.

The V and J genes are TRBV7-9 and TRBJ2-7, with D unclear. Trimming took off 5 bases at V and 1 base at J, with 12 bases between the two ends. There are 14 residues in the CDR3. The germline V gene encodes CDR1 SEHNR and CDR2 FQNEAQ (reference sequence). CDR3 DNA: TGTGCCAGCAGCACTTCGACTTCGTCCTACGAGCAGTACTTC. Amino acid sequence: CASSTSTSSYEQYF.

This chain links TRBV7-3 with TRBJ1-6, with 8 positions matching TRBD1. The CDR3 runs to 15 residues. CDR1 is SGHTA, CDR2 FQGTGA, per germline. The V and J ends lost 1 base and 10 bases, in that order; junction bases with no gene match: 6. CDR3 sequence reads: CASSLNQGTGSPLHF. The CDR3 region has the DNA TGTGCCAGCAGCTTAAACCAGGGGACAGGATCACCCCTCCACTTT.

The J gene is TRBJ2-2, the V gene TRBV30, with 7 bases lining up with TRBD1. V was pared by 0 bases and J by 8 bases, with 9 bases of the junction left unmatched. Germline CDR1 reads GTSNPN; CDR2 reads SVGIG (reference sequence). The CDR3 totals 15 residues. CDR3 DNA sequence: TGTGCCTGGAGTGTACCTCCAGGGGGAAGGGGGGAGCTGTTTTTT. Amino acids: CAWSVPPGGRGELFF.

This clone is a singleton in its sample. The rearrangement links TRBV4-2 to TRBJ1-5; the D is unclear. The germline V and J ends were trimmed by 0 bases and 5 bases, with 5 bases remaining between them. Looked up from germline, CDR1 is LGHNA and CDR2 is YNFKEQ. This CDR3 region has 13 residues. CDR3 region: CASSQEADQPQHF. CDR3 coding DNA: TGTGCCAGCAGCCAAGAGGCCGATCAGCCCCAGCATTTT.

This chain connects TRBV19 to TRBJ2-1; 15 nucleotides line up with TRBD2. This CDR3 has 15 amino acids. J was trimmed by 7 bases and V by 5 bases; bases with no gene match: 3. Germline CDR1 and CDR2: LNHDA and SQIVND (reference sequence). The CDR3 bases are TGTGCCAGTAGTGAGGGGACTAGCGGGGGGAATGAGCAGTTCTTC. This codes for CASSEGTSGGNEQFF.

This sequence joins TRBV6-6 and TRBJ2-7, with 7 positions matching TRBD1. This CDR3 contains 14 residues. CDR1 is MNHNY, CDR2 SVGAGI, per germline (reference sequence). With 2 bases clipped from V and 2 bases from J, the junction kept 3 bases outside the gene matches. DNA of the CDR3: TGTGCCAGCAGTTACGAGACAGGGACCTACGAGCAGTACTTC. This codes for CASSYETGTYEQYF.

The V call is TRBV30, the J call TRBJ1-1; D gene ambiguous. V was shortened by 0 bases and J by 8 bases, with 7 bases between the two germline ends. The germline V gene has CDR1 GTSNPN and CDR2 SVGIG (reference sequence). CDR3 length: 11 residues. The CDR3 spells CAWSVNEEAFF. The CDR3 DNA sequence: TGTGCCTGGAGTGTTAATGAGGAAGCTTTCTTT.

The genes are TRBV5-1 and TRBJ1-3, with a tentative D call TRBD1 (5 bases). This CDR3 region has 16 residues. Trimming cost V 4 bases and J 0 bases, with 14 bases left between them. CDR1 and CDR2 from the germline V gene are SGHRS and YFSETQ. The CDR3 coding sequence is TGCGCCAGCAGCCCGGGAGTAGGGGACTCTGGAAACACCATATATTTT. Encoded protein: CASSPGVGDSGNTIYF. Looking up the rest from reference TRBV5-1 and TRBJ1-3 gives the full variable domain: KAGVTQTPRYLIKTRGQQVTLSCSPISGHRSVSWYQQTPGQGLQFLFEYFSETQRNKGNFPGRFSGRQFSNSRSEMNVSTLELGDSALYLCASSPGVGDSGNTIYFGEGSWLTVV.

The chain carries TRBV18 and TRBJ1-1, with TRBD1 as a possible D gene (6 bases). The V end was cut by 3 bases, the J end by 1 base, with 12 bases between. CDR1 is KGHSH and CDR2 is LQKENI in the germline V gene. The length of the CDR3 is 15 residues. The CDR3 region is CASSPRQEENTEAFF. The CDR3 nucleotides read TGTGCCAGCTCACCCAGACAGGAGGAGAACACTGAAGCTTTCTTT.

The V gene is TRBV19, the J gene TRBJ1-5; 7 bases fit TRBD1. Germline CDR1 LNHDA, CDR2 SQIVND (reference sequence). Losses at the gene ends were 1 base for V and 4 bases for J; bases not matched to a gene: 4. This CDR3 is built from 15 residues. The CDR3 loop is CASSIAPGGNQPQHF. CDR3 in DNA: TGTGCCAGTAGTATAGCTCCAGGGGGGAATCAGCCCCAGCATTTT.

The chain recombines TRBV4-1 with TRBJ1-5; D not certain. Germline lookup yields CDR1 MGHRA and CDR2 YSYEKL. The CDR3 covers 18 residues. The V and J ends lost 0 bases and 4 bases respectively, with 19 bases between them. In nucleotides, the CDR3 is TGCGCCAGCAGCCAAGAAAGGTTCGAGGGAGTACGGAATCAGCCCCAGCATTTT. Amino acid sequence: CASSQERFEGVRNQPQHF.

V usage is TRBV12-3 or TRBV12-4 and J usage is TRBJ1-2; tentative D call: TRBD1 (5 bases). The CDR3 runs to 13 residues. The germline V and J ends were trimmed by 2 bases and 5 bases, with 9 bases remaining between them. CDR3 sequence (DNA): TGTGCCAGCAGTTTAAGGCAGGGTTATGGCTACACCTTC. Protein product: CASSLRQGYGYTF.

V gene TRBV19 combines with J gene TRBJ2-7; D not resolved. The CDR3 consists of 16 residues. The V and J ends lost 2 bases and 3 bases respectively, with 17 bases between them. Per the germline V gene, CDR1 is LNHDA and CDR2 is SQIVND (reference sequence). The CDR3 bases are TGTGCCAGTAGTATAAATGGGCAGGTGGGTGACTACGAGCAGTACTTC. Amino acids: CASSINGQVGDYEQYF.

The chain links TRBV19 to TRBJ1-6; possible D gene TRBD1, 6 bases. CDR3 length equals 15 residues. The germline CDR1 and CDR2 sequences are LNHDA and SQIVND (reference sequence). V shed 5 bases and J shed 7 bases, with 15 bases lying between them. The CDR3 spells CASSSRDTANSPLHF. CDR3 nucleotide sequence: TGTGCCAGTAGTTCTCGGGACACGGCAAATTCACCCCTCCACTTT. The whole variable domain, filled in from reference TRBV19 and TRBJ1-6, reads DGGITQSPKYLFRKEGQNVTLSCEQNLNHDAMYWYRQDPGQGLRLIYYSQIVNDFQKGDIAEGYSVSREKKESFPLTVTSAQKNPTAFYLCASSSRDTANSPLHFGNGTRLTVT.

This chain joins TRBV28 and TRBJ1-2, with 12 bases matching TRBD1. The CDR3 is 16 residues long. V shed 4 bases and J 0 bases; nucleotides not matched to a gene: 3. Germline CDR1 reads MDHEN; CDR2 reads SYDVKM. As DNA, the CDR3 is TGTGCCAGCAGTTGGGACAGGGGGCCCTCTAACTATGGCTACACCTTC. It yields the protein CASSWDRGPSNYGYTF.